These 26 T cell receptor beta chains share one sample of origin, sequenced in a study of tumor-infiltrating lymphocytes in primary liver carcinoma. Reverse transcription of 500 ng total RNA with a constant-region primer produced TCR beta cDNA. Generation of the TCR beta libraries relied on three nested multiplex PCR rounds using slightly modified ARM-PCR. Researchers ran the first two PCR rounds for ten to eleven cycles each with TRBV1-TRBV30 forward primers and a C-beta reverse primer. MiXCR, applied by TCRdb to the multiplex PCR reads, yields one record per CDR3 protein. The sample consists of approximately 330,000 distinct CDR3 sequences, approximately 64% of them appearing once. Unsorted whole blood supplied the blood RNA, and germline DNA was isolated too. The sample consisted of peripheral blood. The receptors derive from a man aged 40-50 years with primary liver carcinoma and hepatitis B virus infection.

As concerns this clonotype: One end of the junction does not line up with germline, which may come from a read error. V is TRBV11-1 and J is TRBJ2-3; D not certain. Germline CDR1 and CDR2: SGHAT and FQDESV (reference sequence). The CDR3 loop spans 14 amino acids. The CDR3 reads CASSSARGTDTQYF. In nucleotides, the CDR3 is TGTGCCAGCAGCTCGGCCCGAGGCACAGACACGCAGTATTTT.

This clonotype was seen a single time. The V and J genes are TRBV13 and TRBJ2-5; D not certain. V was clipped by 2 bases and J by 1 base, with 8 bases between them. Germline V lookup: CDR1 PRHDT, CDR2 FYEKMQ (reference sequence). This CDR3 has 14 residues. DNA of the CDR3: TGTGCCAGCAGCTTACGGCGGACCCAAGAGACCCAGTACTTC. Its protein is CASSLRRTQETQYF.

A word on this clonotype: One end of the junction is discordant with germline, which a read error may explain. V gene TRBV29-1 combines with J gene TRBJ2-4, with 7 nucleotides matching TRBD1. The CDR3 has 14 residues. The germline gives CDR1 SQVTM, CDR2 ANQGSEA. This CDR3 is CRAGTDLAKSIQYF. The CDR3 nucleotides read TGCAGGGCCGGGACAGACCTAGCCAAAAGCATTCAGTACTTC. Looking up the rest from reference TRBV29-1 and TRBJ2-4 gives the full variable domain: SAVISQKPSRDICQRGTSLTIQCQVDSQVTMMFWYRQQPGQSLTLIATANQGSEATYESGFVIDKFPISRPNLTFSTLTVSNMSPEDSSIYLCRAGTDLAKSIQYFGAGTRLSVL.

This clonotype was observed at least ten times. This chain connects TRBV11-2 to TRBJ2-7; 9 nucleotides align to TRBD2. This CDR3 has 16 residues. The germline gives CDR1 SGHAT, CDR2 FQNNGV. With V trimmed by 3 bases and J by 5 bases, 11 bases remained unmatched. The CDR3 protein is CASSFGTSKLGNEQYF. The CDR3 DNA follows: TGTGCCAGCAGCTTCGGGACTAGCAAGTTGGGGAACGAGCAGTACTTC. The full variable domain, with the rest looked up from reference TRBV11-2 and TRBJ2-7, is EAGVAQSPRYKIIEKRQSVAFWCNPISGHATLYWYQQILGQGPKLLIQFQNNGVVDDSQLPKDRFSAERLKGVDSTLKIQPAKLEDSAVYLCASSFGTSKLGNEQYFGPGTRLTVT.

Comment on this clonotype: Sequence at one end of the junction differs from germline and may be a read error. V usage is TRBV14 and J usage is TRBJ2-1; TRBD2 aligns across 9 bases. There are 13 residues in the CDR3. Germline V lookup: CDR1 SGHDN, CDR2 FVKESK. The CDR3 region is CTSSRGLAREQFF. CDR3 coding DNA: TGTACCAGCAGCCGAGGACTAGCGCGGGAGCAGTTCTTC.

The rearrangement links TRBV2 to TRBJ2-1; 8 bases agree with TRBD2. V lost 10 bases to trimming and J lost 0 bases; unmatched junction nucleotides: 8. The germline V gene encodes CDR1 SNHLY and CDR2 FYNNEI. The CDR3 totals 15 residues. CDR3 region: CANPTSASSYNEQFF. CDR3 DNA sequence: TGTGCCAATCCGACTAGCGCTAGCTCCTACAATGAGCAGTTCTTC.

This clonotype has at least ten counts. The chain employs TRBV6-5 and TRBJ2-1; D unresolved. The V and J ends lost 6 bases and 8 bases respectively, with 14 bases between them. The germline gives CDR1 MNHEY, CDR2 SVGAGI. The length of the CDR3 is 13 residues. Written as DNA, the CDR3 is TGTGCCAGCAGCCTCAACCGAGGCCATGAGCAGTTCTTC. Its translation is CASSLNRGHEQFF.

In this sample, this clonotype turned up once. The chain is built from TRBV6-6 and TRBJ2-7, with 8 bases fitting TRBD1. J was trimmed by 6 bases and V by 0 bases; bases with no gene match: 7. This CDR3 has 15 residues. The germline gives CDR1 MNHNY, CDR2 SVGAGI (reference sequence). The CDR3 spells CASSYSAGGPTEQYF. CDR3 DNA: TGTGCCAGCAGTTACTCGGCAGGGGGCCCAACCGAGCAGTACTTC.

On this clonotype itself: Germline is not matched at one junction end, which may reflect a read error. The J gene is TRBJ2-5, the V gene TRBV6-2 or TRBV6-3; D gene ambiguous. From germline, CDR1 is MNHEY and CDR2 SVGEGT. This CDR3 comprises 15 residues. The CDR3 here is CDSSLLKGWEKTQYF. In DNA, the CDR3 is TGTGACAGCAGTTTACTCAAAGGGTGGGAAAAGACCCAGTACTTC.

In the case of this clonotype: One end of the junction is discordant with germline, which a read error may explain. The CDR3 DNA sequence: TGTGCCAGCAGTTTCTCACAGGGAGGGACTAACTATGACTACACCTTC. It codes for CASSFSQGGTNYDYTF. The chain combines TRBV6-5 with TRBJ1-2; possibly TRBD1 for D (6 bases). CDR1 and CDR2 (germline): MNHEY, SVGAGI. The CDR3 has 16 amino acids.

This clonotype was observed many times. The gene calls are TRBV29-1 and TRBJ2-3, with 7 positions matching TRBD1. Trimming cost V 3 bases and J 1 base; bases outside gene matches: 7. Germline V gene data show CDR1 as SQVTM and CDR2 as ANQGSEA. The CDR3 loop spans 15 amino acids. CDR3 in amino acids: CSVDEQGFRTDTQYF. DNA for the CDR3: TGCAGCGTTGACGAACAGGGGTTTCGCACAGATACGCAGTATTTT.

Comment on this clonotype: This could be a read error, since a much larger clone is one nucleotide away. The rearrangement joins TRBV12-5 to TRBJ2-7; possible D gene TRBD1, 6 bases. The CDR3 has 12 amino acids. The V gene's germline CDR1 is LGHNT and CDR2 FRNRAP. The CDR3 reads CTSGARDNEQYF. In DNA, the CDR3 is TGTACTAGTGGTGCCAGGGACAACGAGCAGTACTTC. The whole variable domain, filled in from reference TRBV12-5 and TRBJ2-7, reads DARVTQTPRHKVTEMGQEVTMRCQPILGHNTVFWYRQTMMQGLELLAYFRNRAPLDDSGMPKDRFSAEMPDATLATLKIQPSEPRDSAVYFCTSGARDNEQYFGPGTRLTVT.

On this clonotype itself: Compared with germline, one end of the junction differs, possibly owing to a read error. The chain has TRBV11-2 and TRBJ2-3; no clear D gene. The CDR3 is 13 residues long. CDR1 and CDR2 (germline): SGHAT, FQNNGV. The CDR3 region is CAGSLGGSDTQYF. CDR3 in DNA: TGTGCCGGCAGCTTAGGTGGCTCAGATACGCAGTATTTT.

In the case of this clonotype: One end of the junction is discordant with germline, which a read error may explain. V usage is TRBV11-2 and J usage is TRBJ2-4, with a possible D match to TRBD2 (6 bases). In germline, CDR1 is SGHAT, CDR2 FQNNGV. CDR3 length: 16 residues. The CDR3 sequence: CANSPASVLAKNIQYF. The CDR3 bases are TGTGCCAACAGCCCTGCTAGCGTCTTAGCCAAAAACATTCAGTACTTC.

As concerns this clonotype: The conserved phenylalanine or tryptophan is not found at the CDR3 terminus, so this likely reflects a read error. The V and J genes are TRBV14 and TRBJ1-6, with TRBD1 as a possible D gene (6 bases). The CDR3 totals 15 residues. The germline V gene encodes CDR1 SGHDN and CDR2 FVKESK. Here the CDR3 DNA reads TGTGCCAGCAACCAAACCCGGACAGTTAATTCACCCCTCCACTCT. It is translated as CASNQTRTVNSPLHS.

On this clonotype itself: The junction differs from germline at one of its ends, possibly a read error. The chain links TRBV11-2 to TRBJ1-5; D gene uncertain. This CDR3 region has 15 residues. The germline CDR1 and CDR2 sequences are SGHAT and FQNNGV. The CDR3 nucleotides are TGTGTCAGCAGCATAGGTAGCTCCGGCAATCAGCCTCAGCATTTT. Translation: CVSSIGSSGNQPQHF.

On this clonotype itself: A read error may explain this, as a much larger clone is one base away. CDR3: CASSRTAQEIQYF. DNA for the CDR3: TGTGCCAGCAGTAGGACAGCGCAAGAGATCCAGTACTTC. This chain uses TRBV12-3 or TRBV12-4 with TRBJ2-5, with D possibly matching TRBD1 (6 bases). The CDR3 sequence is 13 residues long.

As to this clonotype: The junction differs from germline at one of its ends, possibly a read error. This chain connects TRBV6-2 or TRBV6-3 to TRBJ1-2, with D possibly matching TRBD1 (5 bases). The CDR3 is made up of 16 amino acids. Looked up from germline, CDR1 is MNHEY and CDR2 is SVGEGT. CDR3 DNA: TGTGTCAGCAGGTTCCGCGGGGGGGGAGCTAACTATGGCTACACCTTC. As protein: CVSRFRGGGANYGYTF.

Regarding this clonotype: A junction boundary mismatches the germline segment, possibly from a read error. The chain carries TRBV20-1 and TRBJ2-3, with 9 bases aligning to TRBD2. Germline V lookup: CDR1 DFQATT, CDR2 SNEGSKA (reference sequence). The CDR3 is 13 residues long. As DNA, the CDR3 is TGCAGTGCTAGGGGGACTAGCACAAATACGCAGTATTTT. Translating gives CSARGTSTNTQYF.

Only one count was recorded for this clonotype. The CDR3 region has the DNA TGTGCCAGCAGCGTAGGGGCGAGGTTTGAGGCCAAAAACATTCAGTACTTC. This gives the protein CASSVGARFEAKNIQYF. This chain links TRBV11-2 with TRBJ2-4; D may be TRBD1 (5 bases). This CDR3 has 17 amino acids. Per germline, CDR1 SGHAT and CDR2 FQNNGV. Trimming took off 5 bases at V and 1 base at J, with 18 bases between the two ends.

This clonotype was seen at least ten times. The chain uses TRBV10-3 and TRBJ2-3; D unclear. CDR1 and CDR2 (germline): ENHRY, SYGVKD. CDR3 size: 13 residues. The ends were cut back, 0 bases at V and 7 bases at J, with 8 bases in the middle. The CDR3 DNA reads TGTGCCATCAGTGAGTCGGGCAGTAATACGCAGTATTTT. Translation gives CAISESGSNTQYF.

This clonotype was seen at least ten times. The CDR3 sequence is CASRPTDRGSTDTQYF. DNA for the CDR3: TGTGCCAGCAGACCCACAGACAGGGGATCCACAGATACGCAGTATTTT. The rearrangement uses TRBV6-6 and TRBJ2-3; TRBD1 aligns across 8 bases. This CDR3 has 16 amino acids. Germline CDR1 is MNHNY and CDR2 is SVGAGI (reference sequence). Trimming removed 6 bases from V and 2 bases from J; junction bases left unmatched: 10.

The chain is built from TRBV14 and TRBJ2-5; D remains unclear. The length of the CDR3 is 13 residues. CDR1 and CDR2 (germline): SGHDN, FVKESK. Between the trimmed V and J ends, which lost 6 bases and 2 bases, there was a span of 10 bases. The CDR3 bases are TGTGCCAGCAGACCTAATTTACAAGAGACCCAGTACTTC. This gives the protein CASRPNLQETQYF.

Details on this clonotype: This may be a read error, as it is one base from a much larger clone. This sequence joins TRBV12-3 or TRBV12-4 and TRBJ2-2, with TRBD1 identical over 9 bases. The CDR3 totals 15 residues. CDR3 sequence (DNA): TGTGTCAGCAGTTTGACAGGGGGTATCACCGGGGAGCTGTTTTTT. As protein: CVSSLTGGITGELFF.

Details on this clonotype: The conserved final phenylalanine or tryptophan is absent from the CDR3, which likely points to a read error. The chain joins TRBV4-1 to TRBJ2-5, with D possibly being TRBD2 (6 bases). CDR3 length equals 16 residues. Per germline, CDR1 MGHRA and CDR2 YSYEKL. The CDR3 loop reads CASSQKGTESRETQYL. The CDR3 region has the DNA TGCGCTAGCAGCCAAAAGGGGACTGAAAGTAGAGAGACCCAGTACCTC.

This clonotype has at least ten counts. V gene TRBV4-2 combines with J gene TRBJ2-2; D assignment may be TRBD1 or TRBD2 (5 bases each). Germline loops: CDR1 LGHNA, CDR2 YNFKEQ. The CDR3 covers 16 residues. V lost 2 bases to trimming and J lost 6 bases, with 16 bases between them. CDR3 sequence (DNA): TGTGCCAGCAGCCAACGTCCGAAGGGGACCCCCGGGGAGCTGTTTTTT. Translation: CASSQRPKGTPGELFF.